This T cell receptor (beta chain) is from a study of blood T cell repertoires in COVID-19. Looking at the study overall: Spain, Italy and the United States supplied samples that represented acute and convalescent COVID-19.

Germline lookup yields CDR1 LNHDA and CDR2 SQIVND (reference sequence). The CDR3 is 14 residues long. V was pared by 2 bases and J by 4 bases, with 9 bases between. Using immunoSEQ multiplex PCR, the repertoire was profiled, and TCRdb retains in-frame clones only, with some absent. The sample lists about 270,000 clones, more than 85% occurring once. Sequenced material: PBMCs or T cells enriched from blood (not recorded which). This chain uses TRBV19 with TRBJ1-5; no firm D call. This TCR derives from a man between 35 and 55 years old who had been exposed to COVID-19. The CDR3 protein is CASSIRTSNQPQHF. For the CDR3, the DNA is TGTGCCAGTAGTATAAGGACTAGTAATCAGCCCCAGCATTTT.